This TCR beta chain was documented in a study of graft-versus-host responses after intestinal transplantation. As for the study in general: Each recipient received a multivisceral, liver-intestinal, or isolated intestinal graft. All recipients got anti-thymocyte globulin induction, then tacrolimus and steroids for about three years. Study-level results: Present in recipient marrow, GvH clones included some that appeared first in ileum or blood.

This clone was observed a few times. Its matching antigen is unknown. CDR1 KGHSH and CDR2 LQKENI come from the germline V gene. The CDR3 consists of 16 residues. Germline trimming cut 2 bases from V and 5 bases from J; bases unmatched to any gene: 7. Sequencing was performed with immunoSEQ multiplex PCR; in TCRdb, only in-frame clones are kept and a portion is missing. Of about 130,000 clones in the sample, 85% to 95% were seen once. V is TRBV18 and J is TRBJ2-7; 12 bases align to TRBD1. The starting material was unstimulated CD4+ T cells sorted from spleen or lymph node cells, obtained before intestinal transplant. This TCR was sampled from a human donor who received an intestinal transplant. The CDR3 region is CASSPMLGQGAHEQYF. CDR3 coding DNA: TGTGCCAGCTCACCAATGCTGGGACAGGGGGCGCACGAGCAGTACTTC.